This paragraph reports one T cell receptor (beta chain). These data originate in a study of T-cell memory formation after mild COVID-19. V shed 3 bases, J shed 7 bases, and the junction held 12 bases outside the gene matches. Per germline, CDR1 KGHSH and CDR2 LQKENI. This CDR3 has 15 amino acids. One entry per CDR3 protein, called by TCRdb with MiXCR from the 5' RACE reads. This sample has under 550,000 distinct CDR3 sequences; 15% to 20% occur once, and the top ten carry 9% to 15%. V and J are TRBV18 and TRBJ2-7; 7 nucleotides line up with TRBD1. The clonotype originates from an adult woman who had mild COVID-19 (a few samples of this study predate the infection). Cell type and time point are not known. Input material: PBMCs or a T cell subset sorted from them (not recorded which). CDR3 DNA sequence: TGTGCCAGCTCACCCCGGGACAGACTTTTGGGGGAGCAGTACTTC. Its protein is CASSPRDRLLGEQYF.